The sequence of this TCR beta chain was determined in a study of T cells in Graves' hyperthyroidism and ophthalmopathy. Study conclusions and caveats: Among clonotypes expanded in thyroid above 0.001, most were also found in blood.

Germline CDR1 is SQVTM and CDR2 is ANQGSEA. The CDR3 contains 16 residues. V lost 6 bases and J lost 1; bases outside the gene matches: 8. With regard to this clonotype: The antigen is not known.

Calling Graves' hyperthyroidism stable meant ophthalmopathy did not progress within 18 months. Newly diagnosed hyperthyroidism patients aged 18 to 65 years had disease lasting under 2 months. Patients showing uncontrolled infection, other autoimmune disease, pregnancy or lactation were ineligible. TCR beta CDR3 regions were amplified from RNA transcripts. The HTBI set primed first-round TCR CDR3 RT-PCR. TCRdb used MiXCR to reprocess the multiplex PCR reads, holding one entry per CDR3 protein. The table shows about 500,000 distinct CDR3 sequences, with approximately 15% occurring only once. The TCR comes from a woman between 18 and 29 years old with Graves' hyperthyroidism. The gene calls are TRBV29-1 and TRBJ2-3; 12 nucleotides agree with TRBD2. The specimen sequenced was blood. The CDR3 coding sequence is TGCAGCGTAGCCCACCTAGCGGGGGGGGGCACAGATACGCAGTATTTT. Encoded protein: CSVAHLAGGGTDTQYF.